A selection of T cell receptor beta chains follows, all from one sample in a study of T cells in Graves' hyperthyroidism and ophthalmopathy. A single record per CDR3 protein comes from TCRdb applying MiXCR to the multiplex PCR reads. The repertoire holds around 600,000 distinct CDR3 sequences, with less than 20% as singletons. What was sequenced was blood. The receptors were gathered from a woman aged 25 to 39 with Graves' hyperthyroidism. Both conserved end residues are part of each CDR3. Each record gives: CDR3 protein, J gene, V gene.

CSVLRGTQETQYF TRBJ2-5 TRBV29-1
CSASAGGYYGYTF TRBJ1-2 TRBV20-1
CASSVRGARDQPQHF TRBJ1-5 TRBV2
CASSLRESISYEQYF TRBJ2-7 TRBV7-8
CASSLKLAGIQRITGELFF TRBJ2-2 TRBV12-3/TRBV12-4
CASSVTGGQPQHF TRBJ1-5 TRBV7-3
CASSRDWGRPPLHF TRBJ1-6 TRBV27
CASSLRTGGEAFF TRBJ1-1 TRBV7-3
CAWNVRVGDGYTF TRBJ1-2 TRBV30
CASSYPSVRAGGPSTDTQYF TRBJ2-3 TRBV6-2/TRBV6-3
CACCGDRGDTEAFF TRBJ1-1 TRBV30
CASSYASAQETQYF TRBJ2-5 TRBV6-2/TRBV6-3
CASSWDRTSQETQYF TRBJ2-5 TRBV27
CASSSREIARQYF TRBJ2-7 TRBV7-6
CASRRDSLSVEQYF TRBJ2-7 TRBV6-1
CSARAKAAGNNEQFF TRBJ2-1 TRBV20-1
CASSLGLAGTNTAQFF TRBJ2-1 TRBV6-1
CASSLGQILQSPLHF TRBJ1-6 TRBV28
CASSLVASGSDEQFF TRBJ2-1 TRBV7-6
CSVTTSGRSNNEQFF TRBJ2-1 TRBV29-1
CSAPGPGPEETQYF TRBJ2-5 TRBV20-1
CASSPPLGQGKEQFF TRBJ2-1 TRBV6-2/TRBV6-3